What follows is one T cell receptor (beta chain) and its context. Under the authors' procedure: Estimation of nucleated cell counts relied on the amplification of reference gene primers. TCRdb keeps only in-frame clones here, not all; method: immunoSEQ multiplex PCR. The D gene and trimming were derived from the DNA, and the V and J assignments and clone size from that table. The sample carries some 150,000 clones, approximately 84% recorded once. This entry belongs to a study of blood T cell repertoires in COVID-19. At the level of the study: Whether acute or convalescent, the COVID-19 samples came from the United States, Italy and Spain. PBMCs, B-cell-depleted T cells, or T cells were the source of the cDNA or gDNA that made up the material.

Trimming shortened V by 4 bases and J by 4 bases, and 13 bases separated the two germline ends. This CDR3 spans 14 amino acids. Germline CDR1 and CDR2: SGHRS and YFSETQ. The sample consisted of peripheral blood. The sequence came from a man aged 35 to 55 with acute or convalescent COVID-19. The genes are TRBV5-1 and TRBJ2-3; perhaps TRBD1 as D (6 bases). DNA for the CDR3: TGCGCCAGCAGCACAACCGCAGGGGCAGATACGCAGTATTTT. Residues: CASSTTAGADTQYF.